This T cell receptor beta chain was identified during a study of T-cell reconstitution after alpha-beta-depleted transplantation in children. Preparation of the TCRbeta library involved a method that used unique molecular identifiers. TCRdb re-derived calls from the PCR reads in MiXCR, one entry per CDR3 protein. This sample has about 980,000 distinct CDR3 sequences, with roughly 31% found just once. In the case of this clonotype: The antigen is undetermined.

The CDR3 is 17 amino acids. V was pared by 0 bases and J by 2 bases, with 18 bases between. Germline V gene lookup returns CDR1 SGHRS and CDR2 YFSETQ. Notes on the study in general: By about two months after transplant, alpha-beta T cells reportedly arose from several hundred graft clones that had expanded.

The sequences come from PBMCs, mostly from graft donor cells, collected 360 days after TCRalphabeta/CD19-depleted stem cell transplant. The chain uses TRBV5-1 and TRBJ2-7; weak D call: TRBD2 (7 bases). The origin of this receptor is a boy younger than two who had a stem cell transplant for SCID, so the T cells may come from the graft donor. The CDR3, as DNA: TGCGCCAGCAGCTTGGTCGGGGGGCCAAGGGACACCTACGAGCAGTACTTC. It yields the protein CASSLVGGPRDTYEQYF.